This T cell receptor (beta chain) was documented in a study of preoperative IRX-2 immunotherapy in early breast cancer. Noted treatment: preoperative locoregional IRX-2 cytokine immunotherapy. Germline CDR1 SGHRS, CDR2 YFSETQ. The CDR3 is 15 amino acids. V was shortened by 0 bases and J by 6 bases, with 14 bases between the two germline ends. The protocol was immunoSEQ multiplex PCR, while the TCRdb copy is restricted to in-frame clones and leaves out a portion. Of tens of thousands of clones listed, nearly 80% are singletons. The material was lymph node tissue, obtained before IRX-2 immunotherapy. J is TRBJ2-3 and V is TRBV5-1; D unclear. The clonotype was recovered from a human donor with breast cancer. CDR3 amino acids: CASSLELPGPDTQYF. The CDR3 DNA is TGCGCCAGCAGCTTGGAGTTGCCAGGTCCGGATACGCAGTATTTT. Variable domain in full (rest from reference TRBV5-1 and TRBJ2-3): KAGVTQTPRYLIKTRGQQVTLSCSPISGHRSVSWYQQTPGQGLQFLFEYFSETQRNKGNFPGRFSGRQFSNSRSEMNVSTLELGDSALYLCASSLELPGPDTQYFGPGTRLTVL.